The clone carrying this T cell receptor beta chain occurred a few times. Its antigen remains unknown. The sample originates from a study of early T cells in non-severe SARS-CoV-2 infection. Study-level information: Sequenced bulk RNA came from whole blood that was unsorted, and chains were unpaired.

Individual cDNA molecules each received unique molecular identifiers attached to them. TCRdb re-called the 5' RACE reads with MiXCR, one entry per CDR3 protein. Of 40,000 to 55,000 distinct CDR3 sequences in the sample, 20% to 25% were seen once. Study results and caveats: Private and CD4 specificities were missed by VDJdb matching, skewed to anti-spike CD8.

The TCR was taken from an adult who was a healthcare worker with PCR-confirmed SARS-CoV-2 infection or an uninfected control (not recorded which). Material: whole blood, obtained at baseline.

The CDR3 is CASSIGEGGNEQFF. In DNA form, the CDR3 reads TGTGCCAGTAGTATAGGCGAGGGAGGCAATGAGCAGTTCTTC. The chain recombines TRBV19 with TRBJ2-1, with D perhaps matching TRBD2 (6 bases). Trimming removed 1 base from V and 6 bases from J, with 10 bases in between. The germline CDR1 and CDR2 sequences are LNHDA and SQIVND (reference sequence). The CDR3 length is 14 residues.